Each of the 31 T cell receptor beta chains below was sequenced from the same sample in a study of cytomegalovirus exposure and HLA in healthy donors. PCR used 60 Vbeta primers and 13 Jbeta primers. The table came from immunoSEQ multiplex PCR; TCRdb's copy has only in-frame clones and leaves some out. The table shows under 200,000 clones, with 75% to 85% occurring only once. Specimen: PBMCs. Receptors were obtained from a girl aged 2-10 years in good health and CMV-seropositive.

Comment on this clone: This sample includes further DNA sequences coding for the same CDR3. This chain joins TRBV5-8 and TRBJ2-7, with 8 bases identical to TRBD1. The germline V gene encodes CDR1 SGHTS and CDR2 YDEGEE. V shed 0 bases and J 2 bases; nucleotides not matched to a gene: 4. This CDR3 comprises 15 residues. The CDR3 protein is CASSLAGTGAYEQYF. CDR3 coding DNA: TGTGCCAGCAGCTTGGCCGGGACAGGAGCCTACGAGCAGTACTTC. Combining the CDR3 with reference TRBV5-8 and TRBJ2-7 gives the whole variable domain EAGVTQSPTHLIKTRGQQATLRCSPISGHTSVYWYQQALGLGLQFLLWYDEGEERNRGNFPPRFSGRQFPNYSSELNVNALELEDSALYLCASSLAGTGAYEQYFGPGTRLTVT.

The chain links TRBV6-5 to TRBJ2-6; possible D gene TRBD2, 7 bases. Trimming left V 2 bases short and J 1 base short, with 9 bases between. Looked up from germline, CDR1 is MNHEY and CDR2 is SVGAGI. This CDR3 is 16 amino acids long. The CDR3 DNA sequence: TGTGCCAGCAGTTACCGGGGGGCATCTGGGGCCAACGTCCTGACTTTC. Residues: CASSYRGASGANVLTF.

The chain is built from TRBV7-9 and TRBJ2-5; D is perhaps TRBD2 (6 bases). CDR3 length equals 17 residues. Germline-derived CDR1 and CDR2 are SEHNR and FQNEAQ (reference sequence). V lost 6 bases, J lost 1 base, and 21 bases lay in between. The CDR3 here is CASSLYRGRERQETQYF. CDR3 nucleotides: TGTGCCAGCAGTCTCTACCGCGGACGGGAGCGCCAAGAGACCCAGTACTTC.

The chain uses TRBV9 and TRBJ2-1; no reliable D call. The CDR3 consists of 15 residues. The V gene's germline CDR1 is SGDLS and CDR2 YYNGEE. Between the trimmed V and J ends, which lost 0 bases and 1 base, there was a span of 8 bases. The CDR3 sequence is CASSVVTDSYNEQFF. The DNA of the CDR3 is TGTGCCAGCAGCGTAGTAACAGATTCCTACAATGAGCAGTTCTTC.

The CDR3 loop reads CAWSPYRAFNEKLFF. As DNA, the CDR3 is TGTGCCTGGAGTCCCTACAGGGCTTTTAATGAAAAACTGTTTTTT. The chain combines TRBV30 with TRBJ1-4, with D maybe TRBD1 (6 bases). The V and J ends lost 2 bases and 4 bases respectively, with 14 bases between them. CDR3 length: 15 residues. Germline V gene sequence: CDR1 GTSNPN, CDR2 SVGIG (reference sequence).

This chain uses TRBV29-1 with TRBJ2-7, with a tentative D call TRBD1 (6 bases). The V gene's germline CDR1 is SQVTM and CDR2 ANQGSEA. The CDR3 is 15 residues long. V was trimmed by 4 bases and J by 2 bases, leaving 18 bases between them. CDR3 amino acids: CSVAGAQQGAYEQYF. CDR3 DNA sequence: TGCAGCGTTGCCGGAGCTCAACAGGGTGCCTACGAGCAGTACTTC.

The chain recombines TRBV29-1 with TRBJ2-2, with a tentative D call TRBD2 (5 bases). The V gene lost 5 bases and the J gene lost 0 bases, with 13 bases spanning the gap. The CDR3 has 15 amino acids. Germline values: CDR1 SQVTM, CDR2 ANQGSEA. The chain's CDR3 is CSVQTRLANTGELFF. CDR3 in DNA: TGCAGCGTTCAAACTAGACTCGCGAACACCGGGGAGCTGTTTTTT.

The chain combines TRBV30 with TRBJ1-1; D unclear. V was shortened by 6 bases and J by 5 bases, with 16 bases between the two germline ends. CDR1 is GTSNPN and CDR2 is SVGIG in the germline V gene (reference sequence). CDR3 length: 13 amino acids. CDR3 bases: TGTGCCTGTGAGAGGGTTGAGCGGACTGAAGCTTTCTTT. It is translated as CACERVERTEAFF.

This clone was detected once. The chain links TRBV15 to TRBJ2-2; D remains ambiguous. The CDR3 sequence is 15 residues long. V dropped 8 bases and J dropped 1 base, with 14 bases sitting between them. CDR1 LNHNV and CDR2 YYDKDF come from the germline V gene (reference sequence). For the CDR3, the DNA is TGTGCCACCGCCTGGAGAACCCGGAACACCGGGGAGCTGTTTTTT. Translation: CATAWRTRNTGELFF. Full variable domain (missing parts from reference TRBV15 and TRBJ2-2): DAMVIQNPRYQVTQFGKPVTLSCSQTLNHNVMYWYQQKSSQAPKLLFHYYDKDFNNEADTPDNFQSRRPNTSFCFLDIRSPGLGDTAMYLCATAWRTRNTGELFFGEGSRLTVL.

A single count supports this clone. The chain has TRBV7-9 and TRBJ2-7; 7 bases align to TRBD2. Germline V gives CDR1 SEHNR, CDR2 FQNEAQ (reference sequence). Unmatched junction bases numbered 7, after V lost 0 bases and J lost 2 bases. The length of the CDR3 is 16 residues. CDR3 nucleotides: TGTGCCAGCAGCTTAGCGAGGGGCGGGGGAACCTACGAGCAGTACTTC. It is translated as CASSLARGGGTYEQYF.

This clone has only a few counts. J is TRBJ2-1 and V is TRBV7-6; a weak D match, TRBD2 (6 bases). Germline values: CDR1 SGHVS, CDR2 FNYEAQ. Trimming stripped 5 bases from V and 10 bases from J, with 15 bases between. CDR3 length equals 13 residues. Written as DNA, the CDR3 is TGTGCCAGCAGCCACAGACTAGTTGGGGAGCAGTTCTTC. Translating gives CASSHRLVGEQFF. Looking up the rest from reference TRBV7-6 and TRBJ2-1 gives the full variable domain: GAGVSQSPRYKVTKRGQDVALRCDPISGHVSLYWYRQALGQGPEFLTYFNYEAQQDKSGLPNDRFSAERPEGSISTLTIQRTEQRDSAMYRCASSHRLVGEQFFGPGTRLTVL.

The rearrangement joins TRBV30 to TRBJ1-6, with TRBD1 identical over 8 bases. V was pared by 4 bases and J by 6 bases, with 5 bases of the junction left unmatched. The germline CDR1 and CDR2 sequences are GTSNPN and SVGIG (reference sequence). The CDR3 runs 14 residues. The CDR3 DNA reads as TGTGCCTGGACCCCGGGACAGGCTAATTCACCCCTCCACTTT. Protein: CAWTPGQANSPLHF.

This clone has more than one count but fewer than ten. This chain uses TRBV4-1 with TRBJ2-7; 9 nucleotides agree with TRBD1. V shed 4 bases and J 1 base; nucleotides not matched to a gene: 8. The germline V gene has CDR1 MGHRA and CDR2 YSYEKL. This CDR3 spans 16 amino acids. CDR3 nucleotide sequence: TGCGCCAGCAGCCGTCACCCGGGACAGGGTTCCTACGAGCAGTACTTC. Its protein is CASSRHPGQGSYEQYF.

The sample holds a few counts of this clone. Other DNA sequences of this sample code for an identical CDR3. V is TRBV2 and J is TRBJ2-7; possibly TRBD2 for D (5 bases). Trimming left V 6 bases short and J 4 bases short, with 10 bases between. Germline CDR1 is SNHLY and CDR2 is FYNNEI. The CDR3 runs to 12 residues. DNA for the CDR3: TGTGCCAGCAGCCCTCGGGGTTACGAGCAGTACTTC. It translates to CASSPRGYEQYF.

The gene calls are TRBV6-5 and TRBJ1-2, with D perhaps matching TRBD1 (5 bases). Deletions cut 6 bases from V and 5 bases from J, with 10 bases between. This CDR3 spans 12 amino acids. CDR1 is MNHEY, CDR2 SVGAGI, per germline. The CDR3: CASSRGGYGYTF. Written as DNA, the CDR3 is TGTGCCAGCAGCCGCGGGGGGTATGGCTACACCTTC.

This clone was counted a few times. CDR3 DNA sequence: TGTGCCTGGCTGAACTGGGCGGGAGTGACAGATACGCAGTATTTT. Protein product: CAWLNWAGVTDTQYF. The genes are TRBV30 and TRBJ2-3, with TRBD2 identical over 7 bases. V shed 5 bases and J 3 bases; nucleotides not matched to a gene: 11. This CDR3 spans 15 amino acids. Germline assignment: CDR1 GTSNPN and CDR2 SVGIG (reference sequence). Looking up the rest from reference TRBV30 and TRBJ2-3 gives the full variable domain: SQTIHQWPATLVQPVGSPLSLECTVEGTSNPNLYWYRQAAGRGLQLLFYSVGIGQISSEVPQNLSASRPQDRQFILSSKKLLLSDSGFYLCAWLNWAGVTDTQYFGPGTRLTVL.

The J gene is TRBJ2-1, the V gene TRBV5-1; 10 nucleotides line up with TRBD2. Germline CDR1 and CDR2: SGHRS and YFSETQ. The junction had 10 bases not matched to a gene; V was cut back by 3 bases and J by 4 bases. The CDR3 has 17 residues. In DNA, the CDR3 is TGCGCCAGCAGCTCCGAAGGGCTAGCGGGAGTGTACAATGAGCAGTTCTTC. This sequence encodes CASSSEGLAGVYNEQFF.

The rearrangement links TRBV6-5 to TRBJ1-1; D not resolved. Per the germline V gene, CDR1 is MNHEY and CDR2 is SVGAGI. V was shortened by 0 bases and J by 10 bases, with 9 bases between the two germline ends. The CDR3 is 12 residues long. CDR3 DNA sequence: TGTGCCAGCAGTTACTCGCCAGATCCAGCTTTCTTT. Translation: CASSYSPDPAFF.

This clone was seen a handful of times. This CDR3 reads CASSVERGLYGYTF. The DNA for the CDR3 is TGTGCCAGCAGCGTAGAGCGGGGACTGTATGGCTACACCTTC. The J gene is TRBJ1-2, the V gene TRBV9; D may be TRBD1 (5 bases). Germline lookup yields CDR1 SGDLS and CDR2 YYNGEE. The CDR3 spans 14 residues. Deletions cut 0 bases from V and 5 bases from J, with 11 bases between.

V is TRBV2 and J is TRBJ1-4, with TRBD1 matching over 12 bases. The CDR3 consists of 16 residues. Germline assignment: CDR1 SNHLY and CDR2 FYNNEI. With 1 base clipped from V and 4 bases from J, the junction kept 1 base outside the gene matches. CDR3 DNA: TGTGCCAGCAGTGAAGGGGACAGGGGGCGTAATGAAAAACTGTTTTTT. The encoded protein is CASSEGDRGRNEKLFF.

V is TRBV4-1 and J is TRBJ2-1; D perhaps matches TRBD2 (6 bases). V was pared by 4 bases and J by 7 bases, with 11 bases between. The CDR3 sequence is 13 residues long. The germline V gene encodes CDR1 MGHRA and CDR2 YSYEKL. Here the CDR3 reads CASSRRGGNEQFF. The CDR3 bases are TGCGCCAGCAGCCGAAGGGGAGGAAATGAGCAGTTCTTC.

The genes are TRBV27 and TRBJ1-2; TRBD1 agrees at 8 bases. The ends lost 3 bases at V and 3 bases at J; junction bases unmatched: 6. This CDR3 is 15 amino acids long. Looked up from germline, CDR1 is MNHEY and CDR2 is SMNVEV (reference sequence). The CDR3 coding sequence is TGTGCCAGCAGTTTGGGGACAGGACCGTACTATGGCTACACCTTC. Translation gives CASSLGTGPYYGYTF.

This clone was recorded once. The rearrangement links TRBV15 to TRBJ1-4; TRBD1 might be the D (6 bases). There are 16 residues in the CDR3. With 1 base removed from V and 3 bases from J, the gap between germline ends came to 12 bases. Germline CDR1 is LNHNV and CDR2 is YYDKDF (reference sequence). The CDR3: CATSRANRVANEKLFF. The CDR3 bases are TGTGCCACCAGCAGAGCTAACAGGGTGGCTAATGAAAAACTGTTTTTT.

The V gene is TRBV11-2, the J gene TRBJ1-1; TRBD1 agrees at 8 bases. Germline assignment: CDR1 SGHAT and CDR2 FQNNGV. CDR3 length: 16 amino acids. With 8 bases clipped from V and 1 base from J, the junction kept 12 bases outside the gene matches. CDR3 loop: CASFSIGQGANTEAFF. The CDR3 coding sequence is TGTGCCAGCTTTTCTATAGGGCAGGGGGCGAACACTGAAGCTTTCTTT.

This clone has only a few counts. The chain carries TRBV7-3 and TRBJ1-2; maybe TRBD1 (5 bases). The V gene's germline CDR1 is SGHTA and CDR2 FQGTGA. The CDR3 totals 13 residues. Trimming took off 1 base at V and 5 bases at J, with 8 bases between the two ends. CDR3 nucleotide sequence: TGTGCCAGCAGCTTAAACCCAGGGTATGGCTACACCTTC. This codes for CASSLNPGYGYTF.

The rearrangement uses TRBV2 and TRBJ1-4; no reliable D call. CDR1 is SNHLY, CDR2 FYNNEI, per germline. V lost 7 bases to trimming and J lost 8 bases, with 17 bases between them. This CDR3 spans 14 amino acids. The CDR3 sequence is CASKFDGLREKLFF. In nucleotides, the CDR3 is TGTGCCAGCAAATTCGATGGCTTAAGAGAAAAACTGTTTTTT.

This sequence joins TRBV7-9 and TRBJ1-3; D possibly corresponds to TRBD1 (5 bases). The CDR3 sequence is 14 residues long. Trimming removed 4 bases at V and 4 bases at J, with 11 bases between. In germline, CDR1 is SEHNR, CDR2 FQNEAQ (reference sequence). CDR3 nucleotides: TGTGCCAGCAGCTCGGCGGGGGGAGGAAACACCATATATTTT. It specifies CASSSAGGGNTIYF.

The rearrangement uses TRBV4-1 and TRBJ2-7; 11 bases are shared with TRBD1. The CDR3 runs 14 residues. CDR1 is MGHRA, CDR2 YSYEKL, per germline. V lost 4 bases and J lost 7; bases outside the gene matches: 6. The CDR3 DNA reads TGCGCCAGCAGCCGGACAGGGGGCGCGAGGGAGCAGTACTTC. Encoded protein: CASSRTGGAREQYF.

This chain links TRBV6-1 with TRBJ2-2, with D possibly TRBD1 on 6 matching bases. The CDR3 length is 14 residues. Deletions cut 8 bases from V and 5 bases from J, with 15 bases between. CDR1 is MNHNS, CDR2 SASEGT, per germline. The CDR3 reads CASGGVGGTGELFF. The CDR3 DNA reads TGTGCCAGCGGGGGAGTAGGGGGTACCGGGGAGCTGTTTTTT.

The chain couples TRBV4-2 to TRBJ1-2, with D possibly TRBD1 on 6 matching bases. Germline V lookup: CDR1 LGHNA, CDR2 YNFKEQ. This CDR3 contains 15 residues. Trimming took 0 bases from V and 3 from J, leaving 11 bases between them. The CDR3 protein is CASSQEVQGDYGYTF. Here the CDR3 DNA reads TGTGCCAGCAGCCAAGAGGTACAGGGTGACTATGGCTACACCTTC.

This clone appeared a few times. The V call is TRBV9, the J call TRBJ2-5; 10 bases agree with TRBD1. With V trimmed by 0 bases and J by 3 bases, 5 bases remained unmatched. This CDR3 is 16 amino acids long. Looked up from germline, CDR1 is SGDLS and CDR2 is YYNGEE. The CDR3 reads CASSVGRQGAEETQYF. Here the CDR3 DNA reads TGTGCCAGCAGCGTAGGAAGACAGGGGGCTGAAGAGACCCAGTACTTC.